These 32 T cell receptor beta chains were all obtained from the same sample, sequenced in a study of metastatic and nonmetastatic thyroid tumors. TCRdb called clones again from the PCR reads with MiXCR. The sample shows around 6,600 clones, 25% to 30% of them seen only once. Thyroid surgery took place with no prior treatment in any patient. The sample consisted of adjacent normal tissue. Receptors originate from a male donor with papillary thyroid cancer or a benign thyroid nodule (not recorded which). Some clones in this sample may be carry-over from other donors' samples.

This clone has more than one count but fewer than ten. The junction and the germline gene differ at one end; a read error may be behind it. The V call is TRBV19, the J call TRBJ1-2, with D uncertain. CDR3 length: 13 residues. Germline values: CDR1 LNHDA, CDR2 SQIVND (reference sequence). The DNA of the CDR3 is TGTGCCAGTAGTATAGCCCAGCTTTATGGCTACATCTTC. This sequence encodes CASSIAQLYGYIF.

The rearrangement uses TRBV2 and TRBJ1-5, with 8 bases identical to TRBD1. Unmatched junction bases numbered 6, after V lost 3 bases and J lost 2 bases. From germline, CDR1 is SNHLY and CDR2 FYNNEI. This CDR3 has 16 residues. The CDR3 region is CASSDRGRAGNQPQHF. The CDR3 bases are TGTGCCAGCAGTGACAGGGGGCGCGCAGGCAATCAGCCCCAGCATTTT.

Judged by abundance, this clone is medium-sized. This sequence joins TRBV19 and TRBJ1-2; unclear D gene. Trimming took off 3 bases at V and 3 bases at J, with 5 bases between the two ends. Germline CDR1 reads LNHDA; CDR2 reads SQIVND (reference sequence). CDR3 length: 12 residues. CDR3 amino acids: CASSIIDYGYTF. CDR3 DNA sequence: TGTGCCAGTAGTATTATCGACTATGGCTACACCTTC.

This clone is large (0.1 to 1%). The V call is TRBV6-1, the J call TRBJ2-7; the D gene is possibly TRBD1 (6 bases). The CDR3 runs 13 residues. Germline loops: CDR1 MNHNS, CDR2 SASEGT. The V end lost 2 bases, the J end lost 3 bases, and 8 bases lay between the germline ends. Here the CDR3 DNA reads TGTGCCAGCAGTGAATCGACAGGCTACGAGCAGTACTTC. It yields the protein CASSESTGYEQYF.

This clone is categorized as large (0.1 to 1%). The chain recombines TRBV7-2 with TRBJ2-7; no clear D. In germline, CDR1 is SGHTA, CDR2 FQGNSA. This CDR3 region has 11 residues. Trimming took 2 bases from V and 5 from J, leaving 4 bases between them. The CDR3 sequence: CASSLRNEQYF. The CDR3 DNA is TGTGCCAGCAGCTTAAGAAACGAGCAGTACTTC. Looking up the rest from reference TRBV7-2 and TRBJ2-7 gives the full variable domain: GAGVSQSPSNKVTEKGKDVELRCDPISGHTALYWYRQSLGQGLEFLIYFQGNSAPDKSGLPSDRFSAERTGGSVSTLTIQRTQQEDSAVYLCASSLRNEQYFGPGTRLTVT.

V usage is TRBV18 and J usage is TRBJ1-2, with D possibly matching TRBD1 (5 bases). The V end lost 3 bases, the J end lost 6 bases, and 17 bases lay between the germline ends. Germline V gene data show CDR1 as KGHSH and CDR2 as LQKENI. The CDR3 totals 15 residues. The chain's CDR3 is CASSPEGPLLNGYTF. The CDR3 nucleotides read TGTGCCAGCTCACCCGAGGGACCCCTACTGAATGGCTACACCTTC.

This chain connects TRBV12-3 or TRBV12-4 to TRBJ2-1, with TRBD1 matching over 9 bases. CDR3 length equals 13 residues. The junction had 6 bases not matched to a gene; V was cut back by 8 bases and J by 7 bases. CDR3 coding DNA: TGTGCCAGCGGGACAGGGAGAGCAAATGAGCAGTTCTTC. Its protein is CASGTGRANEQFF.

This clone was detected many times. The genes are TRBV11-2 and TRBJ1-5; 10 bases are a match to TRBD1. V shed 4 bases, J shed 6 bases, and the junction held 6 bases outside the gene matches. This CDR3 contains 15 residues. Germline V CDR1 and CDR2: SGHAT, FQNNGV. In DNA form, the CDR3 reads TGTGCCAGCAGCTCCGGGACAGGGGATAGTCAGCCCCAGCATTTT. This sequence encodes CASSSGTGDSQPQHF. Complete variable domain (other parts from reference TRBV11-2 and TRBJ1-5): EAGVAQSPRYKIIEKRQSVAFWCNPISGHATLYWYQQILGQGPKLLIQFQNNGVVDDSQLPKDRFSAERLKGVDSTLKIQPAKLEDSAVYLCASSSGTGDSQPQHFGDGTRLSIL.

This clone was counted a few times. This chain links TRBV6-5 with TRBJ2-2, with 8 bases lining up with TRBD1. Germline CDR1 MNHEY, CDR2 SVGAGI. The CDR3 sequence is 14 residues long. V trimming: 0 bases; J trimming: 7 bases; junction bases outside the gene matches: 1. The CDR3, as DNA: TGTGCCAGCAGTTACTCGACAGGGGTCGGGGAGCTGTTTTTT. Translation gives CASSYSTGVGELFF.

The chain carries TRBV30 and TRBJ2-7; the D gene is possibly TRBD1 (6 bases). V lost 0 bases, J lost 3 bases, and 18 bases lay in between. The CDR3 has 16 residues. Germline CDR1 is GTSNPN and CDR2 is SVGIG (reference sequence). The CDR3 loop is CAWSVGVQGRYYEQYF. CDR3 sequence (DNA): TGTGCCTGGAGTGTTGGTGTTCAGGGGAGATACTACGAGCAGTACTTC.

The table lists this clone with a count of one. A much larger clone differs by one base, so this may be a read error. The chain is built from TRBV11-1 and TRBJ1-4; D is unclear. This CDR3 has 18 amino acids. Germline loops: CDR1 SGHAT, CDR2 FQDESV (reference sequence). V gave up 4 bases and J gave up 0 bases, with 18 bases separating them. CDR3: CASSSGPDSDSTNEKLFF. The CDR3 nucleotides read TGTGCCAGCAGCTCCGGACCTGACTCCGATTCAACTAATGAAAAACTGTTTTTT.

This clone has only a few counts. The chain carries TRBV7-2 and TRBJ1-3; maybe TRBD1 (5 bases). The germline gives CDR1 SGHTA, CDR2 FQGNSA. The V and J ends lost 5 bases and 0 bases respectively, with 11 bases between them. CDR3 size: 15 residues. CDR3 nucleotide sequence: TGTGCCAGCAGCGCGCGGACATACTCTGGAAACACCATATATTTT. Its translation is CASSARTYSGNTIYF.

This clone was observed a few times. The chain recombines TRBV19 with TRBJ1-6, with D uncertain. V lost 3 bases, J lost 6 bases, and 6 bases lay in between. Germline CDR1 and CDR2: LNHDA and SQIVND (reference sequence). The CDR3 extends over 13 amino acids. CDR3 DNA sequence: TGTGCCAGTAGTATGTCAGCTAATTCACCCCTCCACTTT. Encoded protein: CASSMSANSPLHF.

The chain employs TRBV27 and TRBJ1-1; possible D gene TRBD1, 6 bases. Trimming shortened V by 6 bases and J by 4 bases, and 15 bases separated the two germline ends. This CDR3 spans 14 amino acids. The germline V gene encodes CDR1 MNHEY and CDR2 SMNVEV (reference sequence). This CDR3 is CASSGGGASTEAFF. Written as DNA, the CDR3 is TGTGCCAGCAGCGGTGGGGGGGCGAGCACTGAAGCTTTCTTT.

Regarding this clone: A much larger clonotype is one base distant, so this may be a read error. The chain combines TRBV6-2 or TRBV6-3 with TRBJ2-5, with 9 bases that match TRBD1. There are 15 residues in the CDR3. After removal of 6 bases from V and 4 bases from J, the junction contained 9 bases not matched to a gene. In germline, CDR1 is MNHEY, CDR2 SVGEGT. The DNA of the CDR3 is TGTGCCAGCAGCCATTTGCGGACAGGGGTAGAGACCCAGTACTTC. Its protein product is CASSHLRTGVETQYF.

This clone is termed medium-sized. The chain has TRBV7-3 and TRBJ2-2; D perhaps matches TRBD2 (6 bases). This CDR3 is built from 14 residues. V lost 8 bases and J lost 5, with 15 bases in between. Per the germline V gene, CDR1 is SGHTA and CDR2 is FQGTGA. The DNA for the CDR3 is TGTGCCAGCGGCGCGGGATCTCTTACCGGGGAGCTGTTTTTT. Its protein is CASGAGSLTGELFF.

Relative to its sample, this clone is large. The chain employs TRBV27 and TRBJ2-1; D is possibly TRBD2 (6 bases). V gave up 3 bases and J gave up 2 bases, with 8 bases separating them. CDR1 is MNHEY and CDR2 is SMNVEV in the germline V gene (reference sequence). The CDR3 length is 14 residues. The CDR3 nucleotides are TGTGCCAGCAGTTTTGGCGGGGCCTACAATGAGCAGTTCTTC. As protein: CASSFGGAYNEQFF.

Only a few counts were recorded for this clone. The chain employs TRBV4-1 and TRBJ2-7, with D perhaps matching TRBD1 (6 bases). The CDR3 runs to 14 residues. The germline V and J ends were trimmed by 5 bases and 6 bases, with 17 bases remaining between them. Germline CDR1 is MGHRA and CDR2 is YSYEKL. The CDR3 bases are TGCGCCAGCAGCTTCGCGCCAGGGGTGGGCGAGCAGTACTTC. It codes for CASSFAPGVGEQYF.

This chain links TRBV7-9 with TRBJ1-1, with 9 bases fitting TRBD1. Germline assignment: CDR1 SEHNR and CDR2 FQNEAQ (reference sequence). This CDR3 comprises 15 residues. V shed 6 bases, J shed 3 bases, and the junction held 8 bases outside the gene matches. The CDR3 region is CASRPVQGAYTEAFF. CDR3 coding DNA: TGTGCCAGCAGGCCCGTACAGGGGGCCTACACTGAAGCTTTCTTT.

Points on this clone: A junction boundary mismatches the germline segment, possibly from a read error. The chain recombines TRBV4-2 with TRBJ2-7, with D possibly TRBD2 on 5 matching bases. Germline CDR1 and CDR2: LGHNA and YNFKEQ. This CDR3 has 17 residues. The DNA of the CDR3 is TGCTGGCGCAGACAAGAGTTTGCTGGGAGAGGCGGTTACGAGCAGTACTTC. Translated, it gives CWRRQEFAGRGGYEQYF.

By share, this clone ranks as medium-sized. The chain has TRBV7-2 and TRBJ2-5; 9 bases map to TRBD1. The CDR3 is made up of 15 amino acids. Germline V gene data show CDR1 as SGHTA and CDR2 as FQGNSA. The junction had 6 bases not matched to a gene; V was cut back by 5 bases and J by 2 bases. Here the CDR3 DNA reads TGTGCCAGCAGCGCCAGGACAGGGGAACAAGAGACCCAGTACTTC. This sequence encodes CASSARTGEQETQYF. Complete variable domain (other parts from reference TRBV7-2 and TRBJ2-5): GAGVSQSPSNKVTEKGKDVELRCDPISGHTALYWYRQSLGQGLEFLIYFQGNSAPDKSGLPSDRFSAERTGGSVSTLTIQRTQQEDSAVYLCASSARTGEQETQYFGPGTRLLVL.

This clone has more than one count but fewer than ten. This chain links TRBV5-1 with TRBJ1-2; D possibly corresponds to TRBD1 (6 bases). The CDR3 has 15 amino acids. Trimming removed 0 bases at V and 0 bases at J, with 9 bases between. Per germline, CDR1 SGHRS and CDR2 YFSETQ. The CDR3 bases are TGCGCCAGCAGCTTGGTCGGACAGCCTAACTATGGCTACACCTTC. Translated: CASSLVGQPNYGYTF.

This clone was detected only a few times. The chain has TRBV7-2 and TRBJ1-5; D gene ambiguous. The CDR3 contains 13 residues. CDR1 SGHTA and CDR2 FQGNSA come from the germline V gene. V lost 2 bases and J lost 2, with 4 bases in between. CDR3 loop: CASSLSGNQPQHF. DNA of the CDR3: TGTGCCAGCAGCTTATCGGGCAATCAGCCCCAGCATTTT.

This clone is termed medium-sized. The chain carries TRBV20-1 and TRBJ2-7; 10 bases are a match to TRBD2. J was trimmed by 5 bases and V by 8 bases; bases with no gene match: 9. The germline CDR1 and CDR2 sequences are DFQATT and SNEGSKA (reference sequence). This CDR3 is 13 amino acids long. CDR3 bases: TGCAGTACCTGGAGCGGGAGGGCTGACGAGCAGTACTTC. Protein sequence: CSTWSGRADEQYF.

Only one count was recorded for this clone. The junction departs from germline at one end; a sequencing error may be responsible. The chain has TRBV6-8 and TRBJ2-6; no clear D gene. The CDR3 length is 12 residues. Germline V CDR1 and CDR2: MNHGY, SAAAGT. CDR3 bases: TGTGCCTGCAGTTCAGAGGCCAACTTCCGGACTTTC. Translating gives CACSSEANFRTF.

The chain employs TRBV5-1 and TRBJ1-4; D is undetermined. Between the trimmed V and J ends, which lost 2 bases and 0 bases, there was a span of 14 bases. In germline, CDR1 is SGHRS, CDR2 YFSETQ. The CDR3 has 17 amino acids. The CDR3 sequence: CASSLVGNDATNEKLFF. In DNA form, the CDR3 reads TGCGCCAGCAGCTTAGTAGGGAATGACGCAACTAATGAAAAACTGTTTTTT. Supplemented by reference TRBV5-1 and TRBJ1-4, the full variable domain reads KAGVTQTPRYLIKTRGQQVTLSCSPISGHRSVSWYQQTPGQGLQFLFEYFSETQRNKGNFPGRFSGRQFSNSRSEMNVSTLELGDSALYLCASSLVGNDATNEKLFFGSGTQLSVL.

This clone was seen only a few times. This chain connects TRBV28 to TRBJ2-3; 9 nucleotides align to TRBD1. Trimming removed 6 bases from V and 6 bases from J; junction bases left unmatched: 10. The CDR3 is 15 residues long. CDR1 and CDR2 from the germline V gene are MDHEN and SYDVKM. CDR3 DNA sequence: TGTGCCAGCAGCGCCATACAGGGGGCGGCGGATACGCAGTATTTT. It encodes CASSAIQGAADTQYF.

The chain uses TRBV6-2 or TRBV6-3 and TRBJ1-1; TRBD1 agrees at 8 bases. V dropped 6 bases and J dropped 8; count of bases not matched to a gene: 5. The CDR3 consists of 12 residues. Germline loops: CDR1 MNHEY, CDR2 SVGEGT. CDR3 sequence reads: CASRLTGGEAFF. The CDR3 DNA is TGTGCCAGCAGATTAACAGGGGGAGAAGCTTTCTTT.

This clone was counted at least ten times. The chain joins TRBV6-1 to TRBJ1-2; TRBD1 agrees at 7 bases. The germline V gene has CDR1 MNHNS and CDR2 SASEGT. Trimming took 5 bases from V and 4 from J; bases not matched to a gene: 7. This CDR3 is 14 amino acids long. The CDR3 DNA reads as TGTGCCAGCAGTCGGGACAGTTTCCCCTATGGCTACACCTTC. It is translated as CASSRDSFPYGYTF.

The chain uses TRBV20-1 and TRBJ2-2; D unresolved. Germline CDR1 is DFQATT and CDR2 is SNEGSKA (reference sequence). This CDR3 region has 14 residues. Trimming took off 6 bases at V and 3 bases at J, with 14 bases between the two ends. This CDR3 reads CSARMGGDTGELFF. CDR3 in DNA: TGCAGTGCCCGCATGGGCGGAGACACCGGGGAGCTGTTTTTT.

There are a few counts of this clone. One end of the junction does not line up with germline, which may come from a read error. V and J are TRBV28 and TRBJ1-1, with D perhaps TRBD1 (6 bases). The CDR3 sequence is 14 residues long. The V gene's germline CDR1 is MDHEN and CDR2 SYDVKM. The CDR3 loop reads CASSLSGSGAGALF. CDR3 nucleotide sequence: TGTGCCAGCAGTTTATCCGGCTCGGGGGCCGGGGCTTTATTT.

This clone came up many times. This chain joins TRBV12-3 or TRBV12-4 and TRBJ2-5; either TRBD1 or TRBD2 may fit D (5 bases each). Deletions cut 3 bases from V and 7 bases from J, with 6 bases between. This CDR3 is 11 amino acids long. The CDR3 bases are TGTGCCAGCAGTTTTGGGGGGACCCAGTACTTC. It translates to CASSFGGTQYF.